This TCR beta chain came from a study of cytomegalovirus exposure and HLA in healthy donors. Study-level findings and limits: Fewer N-insertions (relative to the roughly 610-donor mean) were reportedly seen in an Asian-associated ancestry cluster in a later analysis. A prior analysis recorded that most TCR beta V segments were productive about 90% or about 30% of the time.

Germline-derived CDR1 and CDR2 are LNHDA and SQIVND (reference sequence). V lost 10 bases, J lost 0 bases, and 10 bases stayed unmatched. This CDR3 is built from 15 residues. The PCR was carried out with 60 Vbeta primers and 13 Jbeta primers. In the authors' workflow: Among the unique TCR beta chains that a later analysis counted, 75 million to 85 million in all, 10 million to 14 million were shared. This table comes from immunoSEQ multiplex PCR, and its TCRdb copy is limited to in-frame clones, with some not included. V and J calls and clone size follow that table, whereas D and trimming were derived from the DNA. The sample lists more than 90,000 clones, about 75% occurring once. To note about this clone: Its antigen is unknown.

Sample: PBMCs. The J gene is TRBJ2-3, the V gene TRBV19, with 7 positions matching TRBD1. The receptor's source is a man aged 35-49 years in good health and CMV-seropositive. CDR3 amino acids: CATTDRVISTDTQYF. As DNA, the CDR3 is TGTGCCACCACCGACAGGGTCATTAGCACAGATACGCAGTATTTT.